A selection of T cell receptor beta chains follows, all from one sample in a study of memory CD4+ T cells and cytomegalovirus serostatus. Clones were read by immunoSEQ multiplex PCR, and TCRdb kept only the in-frame ones, dropping some. Among around 30,000 clones listed, around 76% were seen once. The sequencing sample was made of memory CD4+ T cells from blood. The receptors stem from an adult in good health and CMV-seronegative. Some clones in this sample may be carry-over from other donors' samples. Both conserved end residues are part of each CDR3. D genes are given only for firm matches. The size field is filled for only some rows; it gives once, few, many or a size class.

abundance: few
v_gene: TRBV27
d_gene: TRBD1
j_gene: TRBJ1-2
CDR3nt: TGTGCCAGCAGTCCCCGGGGGCAGGGGGGTAACTATGGCTACACCTTC
CDR3aa: CASSPRGQGGNYGYTF

abundance: .
v_gene: TRBV30
d_gene: .
j_gene: TRBJ2-3
CDR3nt: TGTGCCTGGAGTGTGGGACGGGGGACCACAGATACGCAGTATTTT
CDR3aa: CAWSVGRGTTDTQYF

abundance: .
v_gene: TRBV4-1
d_gene: .
j_gene: TRBJ1-6
CDR3nt: TGCGCCAGCAGCCAAGATGGAGGGTATGGTGATTCACCCCTCCACTTT
CDR3aa: CASSQDGGYGDSPLHF

abundance: .
v_gene: TRBV4-3
d_gene: TRBD1
j_gene: TRBJ1-2
CDR3nt: TGCGCCAGCAGCCAAGAATTGGCAGGGGGTTCGGGCTACACCTTC
CDR3aa: CASSQELAGGSGYTF

abundance: few
v_gene: TRBV19
d_gene: TRBD1
j_gene: TRBJ2-1
CDR3nt: TGTGCCAGTAGACTAGGACAGGGGTACAATGAGCAGTTCTTC
CDR3aa: CASRLGQGYNEQFF

abundance: .
v_gene: TRBV7-8
d_gene: TRBD1
j_gene: TRBJ2-2
CDR3nt: TGTGGACAGGGGGATGGCCCCGGGGAGCTGTTTTTT
CDR3aa: CGQGDGPGELFF

abundance: .
v_gene: TRBV18
d_gene: TRBD1
j_gene: TRBJ1-1
CDR3nt: TGTGCCAGCTCACCACCGAGGGGGCAGAACACTGAAGCTTTCTTT
CDR3aa: CASSPPRGQNTEAFF

abundance: few
v_gene: TRBV19
d_gene: .
j_gene: TRBJ2-7
CDR3nt: TGTGCCAGTAGCCCGGGACCCCTCTCCTACGAGCAGTACTTC
CDR3aa: CASSPGPLSYEQYF

abundance: .
v_gene: TRBV6-1
d_gene: .
j_gene: TRBJ2-3
CDR3nt: TGTGCCAGCAGTGTCGCGCTAGTTAAAGATACGCAGTATTTT
CDR3aa: CASSVALVKDTQYF

abundance: .
v_gene: TRBV21-1
d_gene: .
j_gene: TRBJ1-2
CDR3nt: TGTGCCAGCAGCGAATCGAGGGACAGGGAATTCGATGGCTACACCTTC
CDR3aa: CASSESRDREFDGYTF

abundance: .
v_gene: TRBV7-2
d_gene: .
j_gene: TRBJ2-1
CDR3nt: TGTGCCAGCAGCACCCGTAGAAAGGACGTGGAGTTCTTC
CDR3aa: CASSTRRKDVEFF

abundance: .
v_gene: TRBV2
d_gene: TRBD1
j_gene: TRBJ2-1
CDR3nt: TGTGCCAGCAGGGAAGGACAGGGGGCCTACAATGAGCAGTTCTTC
CDR3aa: CASREGQGAYNEQFF

abundance: .
v_gene: TRBV13
d_gene: .
j_gene: TRBJ1-2
CDR3nt: TGTGCCAGCAGCGTCCGGGACGCTGCTAACTATGGCTACACCTTC
CDR3aa: CASSVRDAANYGYTF

abundance: few
v_gene: TRBV6-6
d_gene: .
j_gene: TRBJ1-1
CDR3nt: TGTGCCAGCGGGCGGGGGCACGGCACTGAAGCTTTCTTT
CDR3aa: CASGRGHGTEAFF

abundance: .
v_gene: TRBV5-1
d_gene: TRBD1
j_gene: TRBJ2-3
CDR3nt: TGCGCCAGCAGGAATCCGGGACAGGGACCAGATACGCAGTATTTT
CDR3aa: CASRNPGQGPDTQYF

abundance: .
v_gene: TRBV30
d_gene: .
j_gene: TRBJ1-2
CDR3nt: TGTGCCTGGAGTTATTCAGGTGCCCAGGGCTACACCTTC
CDR3aa: CAWSYSGAQGYTF

abundance: .
v_gene: TRBV10-3
d_gene: .
j_gene: TRBJ1-5
CDR3nt: TGTGCCATCAGACAGGGACGGGATCAGCCCCAGCATTTT
CDR3aa: CAIRQGRDQPQHF

abundance: .
v_gene: TRBV7-3
d_gene: .
j_gene: TRBJ1-1
CDR3nt: TGTGCCAGCAGCTCCGAACCGGGGACTGAAGCTTTCTTT
CDR3aa: CASSSEPGTEAFF

abundance: .
v_gene: TRBV29-1
d_gene: .
j_gene: TRBJ1-2
CDR3nt: TGCAGCGTTACCGGGGGCGGCCTGAGCTACACCTTC
CDR3aa: CSVTGGGLSYTF

abundance: few
v_gene: TRBV6-4
d_gene: TRBD1
j_gene: TRBJ1-2
CDR3nt: TGTGCCAGCAGCCCGACAGGGGCGGCAAGTGGCTACACCTTC
CDR3aa: CASSPTGAASGYTF

abundance: few
v_gene: TRBV10-1
d_gene: .
j_gene: TRBJ1-1
CDR3nt: TGCGCCAGCAGCCCGACACGGAACACTGAAGCTTTCTTT
CDR3aa: CASSPTRNTEAFF

abundance: .
v_gene: TRBV25-1
d_gene: TRBD1
j_gene: TRBJ1-2
CDR3nt: TGTGCCAGCAGTGAAGACAGGGCTGGCTACACCTTC
CDR3aa: CASSEDRAGYTF

abundance: .
v_gene: TRBV30
d_gene: TRBD1
j_gene: TRBJ2-5
CDR3nt: TGTGCCTACAACCTGGGACAGGGGGCCCCGAAGACCCAGTACTTC
CDR3aa: CAYNLGQGAPKTQYF

abundance: .
v_gene: TRBV19
d_gene: .
j_gene: TRBJ1-1
CDR3nt: TGTGCCAGTAGTACCTACAGGGATACTGAAGCTTTCTTT
CDR3aa: CASSTYRDTEAFF

abundance: .
v_gene: TRBV7-9
d_gene: .
j_gene: TRBJ2-2
CDR3nt: TGTGCCAGCAGCCCTTTACGGGGCAGAACGAACACCGGGGAGCTGTTTTTT
CDR3aa: CASSPLRGRTNTGELFF

abundance: .
v_gene: TRBV4-2
d_gene: TRBD1
j_gene: TRBJ1-2
CDR3nt: TGTGCCAGCAGCCTACGTACAGGGGATAAGTTCTATGGCTACACCTTC
CDR3aa: CASSLRTGDKFYGYTF

abundance: .
v_gene: TRBV27
d_gene: .
j_gene: TRBJ1-4
CDR3nt: TGTGCCAGCAGTTTTAGGACGGCGGAAAAACTGTTTTTT
CDR3aa: CASSFRTAEKLFF

abundance: .
v_gene: TRBV6-1
d_gene: .
j_gene: TRBJ1-1
CDR3nt: TGTGCCAGCAGTGCTTACAGGGTAGGCACTGAAGCTTTCTTT
CDR3aa: CASSAYRVGTEAFF

abundance: few
v_gene: TRBV2
d_gene: .
j_gene: TRBJ1-1
CDR3nt: TGTGCCAGCAGTCAGCTTACGAGGGGAAACTTTGAAGCTTTCTTT
CDR3aa: CASSQLTRGNFEAFF

abundance: .
v_gene: TRBV7-9
d_gene: TRBD1
j_gene: TRBJ1-1
CDR3nt: TGTGCCAGCAGCCCGGGACAGGGATGGAACACTGAAGCTTTCTTT
CDR3aa: CASSPGQGWNTEAFF

abundance: .
v_gene: TRBV2
d_gene: TRBD1
j_gene: TRBJ2-5
CDR3nt: TGTGCCAGCACCCAAAGGACAGGAGTCCAAGAGACCCAGTACTTC
CDR3aa: CASTQRTGVQETQYF

abundance: .
v_gene: TRBV6-1
d_gene: .
j_gene: TRBJ1-5
CDR3nt: TGTGCCAGCATGAGACACGCTAGCAATCAGCCCCAGCATTTT
CDR3aa: CASMRHASNQPQHF

abundance: few
v_gene: TRBV5-6
d_gene: .
j_gene: TRBJ1-4
CDR3nt: TGTGCCAGCAGCTCCCTACACCAATGGGATAATGAAAAACTGTTTTTT
CDR3aa: CASSSLHQWDNEKLFF

abundance: .
v_gene: TRBV4-3
d_gene: .
j_gene: TRBJ2-3
CDR3nt: TGCGCCAGCAGCCAAGAGACACGGTCCTCGGATACGCAGTATTTT
CDR3aa: CASSQETRSSDTQYF

abundance: .
v_gene: TRBV20-1
d_gene: .
j_gene: TRBJ1-1
CDR3nt: TGCTCCGGGTGGGGTTACACTGAAGCTTTCTTT
CDR3aa: CSGWGYTEAFF

abundance: few
v_gene: TRBV29-1
d_gene: .
j_gene: TRBJ1-1
CDR3nt: TGCAGCGTTGGAGTGAACACTGAAGCTTTCTTT
CDR3aa: CSVGVNTEAFF

abundance: .
v_gene: TRBV6-5
d_gene: .
j_gene: TRBJ1-1
CDR3nt: TGTGCCAGCATCCTGAACACTGAAGCTTTCTTT
CDR3aa: CASILNTEAFF

abundance: once
v_gene: TRBV19
d_gene: .
j_gene: TRBJ1-1
CDR3nt: TGTGCCAGCACGGAGGGGGTCGGGGGCACTGAAGCTTTCTTT
CDR3aa: CASTEGVGGTEAFF

abundance: .
v_gene: TRBV19
d_gene: TRBD1
j_gene: TRBJ1-1
CDR3nt: TGTGCCAGTAGTATAGATCCGGCCAGGGGGATGAACACTGAAGCTTTCTTT
CDR3aa: CASSIDPARGMNTEAFF

abundance: once
v_gene: TRBV28
d_gene: .
j_gene: TRBJ2-7
CDR3nt: TGTGCCAGCAGTTTGGACCGAACCTACGAGCAGTACTTC
CDR3aa: CASSLDRTYEQYF

abundance: .
v_gene: TRBV5-1
d_gene: TRBD2
j_gene: TRBJ2-2
CDR3nt: TGCGCCAGCAGCTTCGGGACGGGAGGGAACGGGGAGCTGTTTTTT
CDR3aa: CASSFGTGGNGELFF